Detailed here is one T cell receptor beta chain. No antigen is known for it. Trimming took 1 base from V and 4 from J, leaving 10 bases between them. CDR3 size: 14 residues. Germline CDR1 reads MGHDK; CDR2 reads SYGVNS. TCRdb re-analysed the 5' RACE reads in MiXCR, keeping a single row per CDR3 protein. The data show hundreds of thousands of distinct CDR3 sequences, approximately 13% seen once. The record originates from a study of T cells after yellow fever vaccination. Notes on the study in general: A small share of clonotypes appeared in both CD4 and CD8 compartments. A weaker but faster secondary response was observed, peaking on day 5 versus 15.

This specimen consisted of PBMCs, obtained on the day of the yellow fever booster vaccination. The chain has TRBV25-1 and TRBJ1-1; no reliable D call. The receptor was derived from a man aged 25 to 40 who received the YFV17D yellow fever vaccine. In DNA form, the CDR3 reads TGTGCCAGCAGTGAATCAACCGATGGCACTGAAGCTTTCTTT. Residues: CASSESTDGTEAFF.